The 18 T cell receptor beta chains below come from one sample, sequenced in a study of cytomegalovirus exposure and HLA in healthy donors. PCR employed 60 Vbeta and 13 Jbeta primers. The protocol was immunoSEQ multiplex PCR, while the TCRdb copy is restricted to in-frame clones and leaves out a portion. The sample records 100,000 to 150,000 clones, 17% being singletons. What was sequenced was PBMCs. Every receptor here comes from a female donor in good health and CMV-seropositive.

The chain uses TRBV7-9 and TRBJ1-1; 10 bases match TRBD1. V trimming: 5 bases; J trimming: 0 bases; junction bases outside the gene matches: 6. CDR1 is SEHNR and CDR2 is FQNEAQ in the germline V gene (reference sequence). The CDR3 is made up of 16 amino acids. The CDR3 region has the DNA TGTGCCAGCAGCCCAGACAGGGGGCATATGAACACTGAAGCTTTCTTT. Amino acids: CASSPDRGHMNTEAFF. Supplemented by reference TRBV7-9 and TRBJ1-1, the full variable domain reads DTGVSQNPRHKITKRGQNVTFRCDPISEHNRLYWYRQTLGQGPEFLTYFQNEAQLEKSRLLSDRFSAERPKGSFSTLEIQRTEQGDSAMYLCASSPDRGHMNTEAFFGQGTRLTVV.

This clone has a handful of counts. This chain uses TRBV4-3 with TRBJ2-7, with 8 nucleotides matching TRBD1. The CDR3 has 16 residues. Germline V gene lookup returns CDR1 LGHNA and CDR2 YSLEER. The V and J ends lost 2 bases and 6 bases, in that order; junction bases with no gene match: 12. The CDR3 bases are TGCGCCAGCAGCCAAACGGGACAGGTCCCTAGGGGCGAGCAGTACTTC. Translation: CASSQTGQVPRGEQYF.

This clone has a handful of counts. CDR3 residues: CATSRDPMNTEAFF. CDR3 nucleotides: TGTGCCACCAGCAGAGATCCCATGAACACTGAAGCTTTCTTT. This chain joins TRBV15 and TRBJ1-1; unclear D gene. The CDR3 sequence is 14 residues long. V lost 0 bases and J 0 bases, leaving 5 bases between the germline ends. Germline lookup yields CDR1 LNHNV and CDR2 YYDKDF (reference sequence).

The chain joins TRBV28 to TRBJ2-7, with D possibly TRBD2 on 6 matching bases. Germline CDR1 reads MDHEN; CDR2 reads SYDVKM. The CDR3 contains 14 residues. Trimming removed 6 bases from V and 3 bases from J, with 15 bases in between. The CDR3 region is CASSVESGVYEQYF. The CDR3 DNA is TGTGCCAGCAGCGTTGAGTCGGGGGTCTACGAGCAGTACTTC. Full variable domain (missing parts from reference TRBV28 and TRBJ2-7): DVKVTQSSRYLVKRTGEKVFLECVQDMDHENMFWYRQDPGLGLRLIYFSYDVKMKEKGDIPEGYSVSREKKERFSLILESASTNQTSMYLCASSVESGVYEQYFGPGTRLTVT.

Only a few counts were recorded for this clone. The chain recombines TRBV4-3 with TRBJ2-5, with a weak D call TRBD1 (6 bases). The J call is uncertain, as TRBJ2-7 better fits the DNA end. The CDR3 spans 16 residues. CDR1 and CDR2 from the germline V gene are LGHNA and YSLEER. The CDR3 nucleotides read TGCGCCAGCAGCCAAGAACCCCCAGGGGTGCTGGGCGAGCAGTACTTC. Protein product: CASSQEPPGVLGEQYF.

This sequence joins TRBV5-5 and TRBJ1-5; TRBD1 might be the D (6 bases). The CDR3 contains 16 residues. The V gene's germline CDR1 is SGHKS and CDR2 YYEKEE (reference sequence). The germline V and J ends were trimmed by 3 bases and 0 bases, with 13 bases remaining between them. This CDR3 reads CASSSTGPYSNQPQHF. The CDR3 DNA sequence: TGTGCCAGCAGCTCGACAGGCCCATATAGCAATCAGCCCCAGCATTTT.

Here the CDR3 reads CASSESTGNGNEPQHF. CDR3 nucleotides: TGTGCCAGCAGTGAAAGCACAGGTAATGGGAACGAGCCCCAGCATTTT. The chain joins TRBV6-1 to TRBJ1-5; maybe TRBD1 (5 bases). Germline CDR1 and CDR2: MNHNS and SASEGT. The V and J ends lost 2 bases and 8 bases respectively, with 19 bases between them. The CDR3 totals 16 residues.

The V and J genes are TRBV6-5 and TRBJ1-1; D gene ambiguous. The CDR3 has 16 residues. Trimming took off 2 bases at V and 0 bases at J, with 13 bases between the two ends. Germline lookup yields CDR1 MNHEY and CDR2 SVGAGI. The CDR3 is CASSYEGEGLNTEAFF. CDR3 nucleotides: TGTGCCAGCAGTTACGAGGGCGAGGGCCTGAACACTGAAGCTTTCTTT.

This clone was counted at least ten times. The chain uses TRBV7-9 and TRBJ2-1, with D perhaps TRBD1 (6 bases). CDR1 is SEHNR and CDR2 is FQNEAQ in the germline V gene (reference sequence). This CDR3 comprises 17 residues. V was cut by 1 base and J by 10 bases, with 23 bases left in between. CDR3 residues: CASSLVKYAGDIGEQFF. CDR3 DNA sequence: TGTGCCAGCAGCTTAGTCAAATATGCAGGGGACATAGGCGAGCAGTTCTTC.

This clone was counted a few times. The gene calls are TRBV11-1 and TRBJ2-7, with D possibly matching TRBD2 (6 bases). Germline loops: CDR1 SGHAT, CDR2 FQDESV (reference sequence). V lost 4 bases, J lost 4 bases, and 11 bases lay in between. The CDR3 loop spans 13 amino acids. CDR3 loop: CASSWSSGYEQYF. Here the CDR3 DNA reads TGTGCCAGCAGCTGGTCCAGCGGGTACGAGCAGTACTTC. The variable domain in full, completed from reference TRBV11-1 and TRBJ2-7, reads EAEVAQSPRYKITEKSQAVAFWCDPISGHATLYWYRQILGQGPELLVQFQDESVVDDSQLPKDRFSAERLKGVDSTLKIQPAELGDSAMYLCASSWSSGYEQYFGPGTRLTVT.

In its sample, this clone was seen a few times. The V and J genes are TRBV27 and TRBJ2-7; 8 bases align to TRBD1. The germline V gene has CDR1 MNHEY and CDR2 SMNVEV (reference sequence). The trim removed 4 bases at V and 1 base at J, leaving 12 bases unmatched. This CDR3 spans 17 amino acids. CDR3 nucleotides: TGTGCCAGCAGTTCACAACCGACAGGGGATATTTCCTACGAGCAGTACTTC. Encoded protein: CASSSQPTGDISYEQYF.

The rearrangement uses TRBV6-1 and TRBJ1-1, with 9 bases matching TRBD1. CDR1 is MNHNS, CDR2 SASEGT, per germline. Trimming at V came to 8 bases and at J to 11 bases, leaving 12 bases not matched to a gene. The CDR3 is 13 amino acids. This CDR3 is CASGTGTGYLAFF. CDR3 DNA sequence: TGTGCCAGCGGCACCGGGACAGGGTATTTGGCTTTCTTT.

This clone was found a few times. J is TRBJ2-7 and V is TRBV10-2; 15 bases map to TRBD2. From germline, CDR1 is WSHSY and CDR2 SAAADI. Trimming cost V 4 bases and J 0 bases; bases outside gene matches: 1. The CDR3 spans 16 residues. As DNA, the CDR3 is TGCGCCAGCAGTGGGACTAGCGGGAGGGCCTCCTACGAGCAGTACTTC. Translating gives CASSGTSGRASYEQYF.

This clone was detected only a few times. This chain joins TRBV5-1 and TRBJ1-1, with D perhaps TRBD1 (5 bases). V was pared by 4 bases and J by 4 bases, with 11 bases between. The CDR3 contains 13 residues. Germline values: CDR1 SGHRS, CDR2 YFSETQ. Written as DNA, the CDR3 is TGCGCCAGCAGCCCTGGGGCAGGCACTGAAGCTTTCTTT. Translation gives CASSPGAGTEAFF. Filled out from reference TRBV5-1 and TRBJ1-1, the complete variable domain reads KAGVTQTPRYLIKTRGQQVTLSCSPISGHRSVSWYQQTPGQGLQFLFEYFSETQRNKGNFPGRFSGRQFSNSRSEMNVSTLELGDSALYLCASSPGAGTEAFFGQGTRLTVV.

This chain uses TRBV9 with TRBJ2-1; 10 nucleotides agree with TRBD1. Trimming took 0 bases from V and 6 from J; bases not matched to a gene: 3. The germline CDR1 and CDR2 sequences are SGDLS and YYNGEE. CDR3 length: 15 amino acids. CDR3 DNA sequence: TGTGCCAGCAGCGTAGAGGACAGGGGGGTCAATGAGCAGTTCTTC. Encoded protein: CASSVEDRGVNEQFF.

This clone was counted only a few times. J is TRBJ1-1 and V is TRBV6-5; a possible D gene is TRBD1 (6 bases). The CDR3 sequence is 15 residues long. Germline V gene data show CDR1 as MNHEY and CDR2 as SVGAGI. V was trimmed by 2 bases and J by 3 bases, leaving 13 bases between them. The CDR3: CASSYTGLGDTEAFF. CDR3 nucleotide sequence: TGTGCCAGCAGTTACACAGGGCTTGGGGACACTGAAGCTTTCTTT.

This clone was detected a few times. The DNA of the CDR3 is TGTGCCAGCGCGGCGCGCAATGAAAAACTGTTTTTT. Translating gives CASAARNEKLFF. This chain connects TRBV27 to TRBJ1-4; D is uncertain. The V and J ends lost 8 bases and 5 bases respectively, with 9 bases between them. CDR1 and CDR2 (germline): MNHEY, SMNVEV (reference sequence). The CDR3 extends over 12 amino acids.

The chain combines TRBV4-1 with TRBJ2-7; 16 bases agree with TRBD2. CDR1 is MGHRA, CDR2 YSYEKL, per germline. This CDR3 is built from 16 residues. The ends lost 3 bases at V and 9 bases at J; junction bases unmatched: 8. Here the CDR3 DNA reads TGCGCCAGCAGCCAGCCCGGGACTAGCGGGAGGGCGGGGCAGTACTTC. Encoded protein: CASSQPGTSGRAGQYF.